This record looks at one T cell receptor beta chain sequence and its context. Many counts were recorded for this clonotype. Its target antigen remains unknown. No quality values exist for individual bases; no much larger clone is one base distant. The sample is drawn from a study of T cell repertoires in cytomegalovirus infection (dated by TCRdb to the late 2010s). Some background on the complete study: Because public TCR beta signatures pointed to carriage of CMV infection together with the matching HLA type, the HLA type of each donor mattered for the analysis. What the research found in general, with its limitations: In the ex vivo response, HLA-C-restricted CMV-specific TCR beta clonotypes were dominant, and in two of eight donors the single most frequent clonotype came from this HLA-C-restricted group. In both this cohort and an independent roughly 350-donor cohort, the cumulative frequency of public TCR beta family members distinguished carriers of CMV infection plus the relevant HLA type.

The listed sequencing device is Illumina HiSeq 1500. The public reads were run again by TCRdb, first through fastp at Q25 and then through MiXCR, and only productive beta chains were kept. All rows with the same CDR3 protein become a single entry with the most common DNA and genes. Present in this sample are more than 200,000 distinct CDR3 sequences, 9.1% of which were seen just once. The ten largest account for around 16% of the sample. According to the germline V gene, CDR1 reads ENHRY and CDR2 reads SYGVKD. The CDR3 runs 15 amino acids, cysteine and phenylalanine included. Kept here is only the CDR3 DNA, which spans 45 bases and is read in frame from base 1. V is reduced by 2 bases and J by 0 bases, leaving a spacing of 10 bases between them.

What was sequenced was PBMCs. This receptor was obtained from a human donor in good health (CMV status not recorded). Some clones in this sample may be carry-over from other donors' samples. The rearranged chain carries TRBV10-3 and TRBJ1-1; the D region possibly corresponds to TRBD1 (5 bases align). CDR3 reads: CAISEPMGVNTEAFF. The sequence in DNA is TGTGCCATCAGTGAGCCGATGGGGGTGAACACTGAAGCTTTCTTT.